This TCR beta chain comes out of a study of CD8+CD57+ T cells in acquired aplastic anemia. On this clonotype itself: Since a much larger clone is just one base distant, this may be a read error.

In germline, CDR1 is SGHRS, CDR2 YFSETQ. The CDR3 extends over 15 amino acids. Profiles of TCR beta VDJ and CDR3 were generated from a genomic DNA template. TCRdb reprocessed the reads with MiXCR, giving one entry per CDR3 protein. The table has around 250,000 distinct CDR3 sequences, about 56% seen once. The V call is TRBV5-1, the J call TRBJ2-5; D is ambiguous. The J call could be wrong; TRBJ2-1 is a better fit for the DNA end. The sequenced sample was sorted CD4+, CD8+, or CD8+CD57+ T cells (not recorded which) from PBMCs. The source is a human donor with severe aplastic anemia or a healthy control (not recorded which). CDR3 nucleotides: TGTGCCAGCAGCTTACGAAAATCAGGCGAGAATGAGCAGTTCTTC. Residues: CASSLRKSGENEQFF.